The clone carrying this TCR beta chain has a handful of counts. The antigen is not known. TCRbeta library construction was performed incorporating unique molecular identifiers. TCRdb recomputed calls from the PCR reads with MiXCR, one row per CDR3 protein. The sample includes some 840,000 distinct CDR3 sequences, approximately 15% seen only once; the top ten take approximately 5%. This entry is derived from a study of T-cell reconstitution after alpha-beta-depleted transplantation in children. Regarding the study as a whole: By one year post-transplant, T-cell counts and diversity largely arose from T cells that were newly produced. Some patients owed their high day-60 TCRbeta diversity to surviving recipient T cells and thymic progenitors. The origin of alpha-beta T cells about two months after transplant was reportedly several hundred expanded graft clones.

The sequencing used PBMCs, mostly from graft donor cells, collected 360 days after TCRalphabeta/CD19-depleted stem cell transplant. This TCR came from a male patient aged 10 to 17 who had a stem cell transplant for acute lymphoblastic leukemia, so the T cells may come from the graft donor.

The CDR3: CASSYPASGSTGELFF. The CDR3 region has the DNA TGTGCCAGCAGTTACCCCGCTAGCGGGAGCACCGGGGAGCTGTTTTTT. The chain has TRBV6-5 and TRBJ2-2, with 10 bases lining up with TRBD2. CDR1 is MNHEY and CDR2 is SVGAGI in the germline V gene. The CDR3 sequence is 16 residues long. V trimming: 2 bases; J trimming: 4 bases; junction bases outside the gene matches: 4.